The clone carrying this TCR beta chain has more than one count but fewer than ten. The sample belongs to a study of cytomegalovirus exposure and HLA in healthy donors. In the PCR, 60 Vbeta and 13 Jbeta primers were used. This table comes from immunoSEQ multiplex PCR, and its TCRdb copy is limited to in-frame clones, with some not included. The sample shows 130,000 or so clones, 80% to 85% of them seen only once. Trimming left V 0 bases short and J 3 bases short, with 9 bases between. CDR1 is SGHTS, CDR2 YDEGEE, per germline. The CDR3 has 14 residues. The chain uses TRBV5-8 and TRBJ1-2, with a possible D match to TRBD1 (5 bases). The receptor comes from a man aged 25 to 40 in good health and CMV-seronegative. The source material was PBMCs. The CDR3 sequence is CASSLAGGDYGYTF. CDR3 DNA: TGTGCCAGCAGCTTGGCCGGGGGGGACTATGGCTACACCTTC.